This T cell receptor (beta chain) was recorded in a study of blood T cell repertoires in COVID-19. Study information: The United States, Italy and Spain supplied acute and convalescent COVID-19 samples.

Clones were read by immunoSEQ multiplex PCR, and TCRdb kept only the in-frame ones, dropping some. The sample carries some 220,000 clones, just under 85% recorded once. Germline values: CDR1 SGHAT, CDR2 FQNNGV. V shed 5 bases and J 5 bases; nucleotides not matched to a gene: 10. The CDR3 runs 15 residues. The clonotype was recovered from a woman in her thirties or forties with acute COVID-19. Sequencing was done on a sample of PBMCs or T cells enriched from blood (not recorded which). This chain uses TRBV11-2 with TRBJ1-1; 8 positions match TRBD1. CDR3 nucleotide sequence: TGTGCCAGCAGCGGAACAGGGGGATCGAGAACTGAAGCTTTCTTT. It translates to CASSGTGGSRTEAFF.